The sequence of this TCR beta chain was determined in a study of CD8 T cells in Susac syndrome. The authors reverse transcribed roughly 0.5 to 1 ug RNA with random hexamers. The TCR beta CDR3 was amplified by immunoSEQ multiplex PCR across 54 Vbeta, 13 Jbeta. TCRdb ran MiXCR on the immunoSEQ multiplex PCR reads and lists one entry per CDR3 protein. The repertoire holds 110,000 or so distinct CDR3 sequences, with about 95% as singletons. Germline CDR1 is SGHNT and CDR2 is YYREEE (reference sequence). J lost 3 bases, V lost 3 bases, and 5 bases had no gene match. The CDR3 contains 15 residues. The sequence was obtained from a human donor in good health. This chain connects TRBV5-4 to TRBJ2-2; TRBD1 matches at 7 bases. Sequencing used CD4+ T cells from PBMCs. CDR3 sequence (DNA): TGTGCCAGCAGCTCCCCCGGGACAGACACCGGGGAGCTGTTTTTT. Amino acid sequence: CASSSPGTDTGELFF.